This is a list of T cell receptor beta chains from one sample in a study of OX40 agonist ivuxolimab in advanced cancers. Profiling relied on immunoSEQ multiplex PCR, and the TCRdb table lists in-frame clones only, not all of them. This table holds tens of thousands of clones, approximately 92% found once. This specimen was CD4+ or CD8+ T cells sorted from blood, taken in a trial of the OX40 agonist ivuxolimab. These TCRs come from an adult with an advanced solid tumor such as melanoma, head and neck, liver or kidney cancer. Both conserved end residues are part of each CDR3. D genes are given only for firm matches. Part of the rows lack a size; the others show once, few, many or a class for expanded clones.

v_call	d_call	j_call	clone_size	cdr3_nt	cdr3_aa
TRBV5-1	.	TRBJ2-2	many	TGCGCCAGCAGCTTTGGGGGAGCTGGACTCGGCACCGGGGAGCTGTTTTTT	CASSFGGAGLGTGELFF
TRBV9	TRBD1	TRBJ1-2	.	TGTGCCAGCAGCGGAGGGACAGGGGAAGGCTACACCTTC	CASSGGTGEGYTF
TRBV7-9	.	TRBJ2-5	.	TGTGCCAGCAGCTTAGCGCTAACCCGAGAGACCCAGTACTTC	CASSLALTRETQYF
TRBV4-1	TRBD1	TRBJ2-3	.	TGCGCCAGCAGCCAAGAGGGACAGGGGGGGAATACGCAGTATTTT	CASSQEGQGGNTQYF
TRBV19	TRBD1	TRBJ1-5	.	TGTGCCAGTATGGGCGGGACAGGGGGCCCGTGGGGCAATCAGCCCCAGCATTTT	CASMGGTGGPWGNQPQHF
TRBV20-1	.	TRBJ2-7	.	TGCAGTTCCAGGGGCTACGAGCAGTACTTC	CSSRGYEQYF
TRBV29-1	.	TRBJ1-3	.	TGCAGCGTTGAAGGGCCCGGGGGAAACACCATATATTTT	CSVEGPGGNTIYF
TRBV15	.	TRBJ1-6	.	TGTGCCACCAGCAGAGGGGGGGACTCCTATAATTCACCCCTCCACTTT	CATSRGGDSYNSPLHF
TRBV15	.	TRBJ2-5	.	TGTGCCACCAGCAGAGAGAGTAGCGGCCTCGGGGAGACCCAGTACTTC	CATSRESSGLGETQYF
TRBV29-1	TRBD1	TRBJ1-1	.	TGCAGCGTTATACAGGGGGAAGCTTTCTTT	CSVIQGEAFF
TRBV7-9	.	TRBJ2-5	.	TGTGCCAGCAGCTCCCACAAAGAGACCCAGTACTTC	CASSSHKETQYF
TRBV2	.	TRBJ1-4	.	TGTGCCAGCAGAGGAGAGAATGAAAAACTGTTTTTT	CASRGENEKLFF
TRBV6-6	TRBD1	TRBJ1-2	.	TGTGCCAGCATCCGGGACAGAGATTTTAACTATGGCTACACCTTC	CASIRDRDFNYGYTF
TRBV11-1	TRBD1	TRBJ1-1	.	TGTGCCAGCAGCCTAGTGGACAGGTTGAACACTGAAGCTTTCTTT	CASSLVDRLNTEAFF
TRBV29-1	.	TRBJ2-7	.	TGCAGCGTTATACGTAGCGGAGCGACGTACGAGCAGTACTTC	CSVIRSGATYEQYF
TRBV28	TRBD1	TRBJ1-6	.	TGTGCCAGCATCGGGACAGAGGGGACTAGGGCCCTCCACTTT	CASIGTEGTRALHF
TRBV5-6	.	TRBJ1-6	.	TGTGCCAGCAGCCGCGGGTCCGCTAGAATTTCCCCCCTCCACTTT	CASSRGSARISPLHF
TRBV7-9	.	TRBJ2-2	.	TGTGCCAGCCTCGGGGCGAAGAAGAACACCGGGGAGCTGTTTTTT	CASLGAKKNTGELFF
TRBV30	.	TRBJ1-1	few	TGTGCCTGGAATATGAACACTGAAGCTTTCTTT	CAWNMNTEAFF
TRBV6-6	TRBD1	TRBJ1-2	.	TGTGCCGGCAGTTACGGCCCAGGGGGGCAAGATGGCTACACCTTC	CAGSYGPGGQDGYTF